This entry lists 5 T cell receptor beta chains sequenced from one sample in a study of type 1 regulatory T cells. No antigen has been identified for these receptors. TCRdb analysed the reads with MiXCR anew, one entry per CDR3 protein. The table records about 42,000 distinct CDR3 sequences, 12% of them present only once. The sequenced sample consisted of cultured non-Tr1 T cells, either the whole culture or a sorted T cell fraction (not recorded which). These receptors were obtained from a human donor in good health.

A few counts support this clonotype. The V call is TRBV6-5, the J call TRBJ2-3, with 7 bases fitting TRBD1. This CDR3 is built from 14 residues. Germline V CDR1 and CDR2: MNHEY, SVGAGI. V shed 6 bases, J shed 1 base, and the junction held 4 bases outside the gene matches. In DNA form, the CDR3 reads TGTGCCAGCAGATACGGGACAGGCACAGATACGCAGTATTTT. Protein sequence: CASRYGTGTDTQYF.

This clonotype was observed a few times. This chain joins TRBV5-4 and TRBJ2-1; no firm D call. Germline CDR1 and CDR2: SGHNT and YYREEE (reference sequence). The CDR3 extends over 13 amino acids. V lost 4 bases and J 7 bases, leaving 12 bases between the germline ends. In DNA form, the CDR3 reads TGTGCCAGCAGCCCCCGACTGGAAAATGAGCAGTTCTTC. It codes for CASSPRLENEQFF.

In regard to this clonotype: Relative to the germline gene, one junction end is altered; a read error may explain this. V usage is TRBV10-1 and J usage is TRBJ1-5, with 7 bases identical to TRBD1. Germline CDR1 and CDR2: WNHNN and SYGVQD (reference sequence). The CDR3 has 21 residues. The CDR3 DNA follows: TGCGCCAGCACGAACAGGGGAATCGGGGCTAAGATCTCGACTAGCAATCAGTCCCAGCATTTT. This encodes CASTNRGIGAKISTSNQSQHF.

This clonotype appeared a few times. The chain is built from TRBV30 and TRBJ1-2; 12 bases line up with TRBD1. Germline V gene data show CDR1 as GTSNPN and CDR2 as SVGIG (reference sequence). This CDR3 has 16 amino acids. The V gene end was trimmed by 0 bases and the J gene end by 6 bases; junction bases not matched to a gene: 8. For the CDR3, the DNA is TGTGCCTGGAGTGTAGTCGGGACAGGGGGCGCGAATGGCTACACCTTC. This sequence encodes CAWSVVGTGGANGYTF. Full variable domain (rest looked up from reference TRBV30 and TRBJ1-2): SQTIHQWPATLVQPVGSPLSLECTVEGTSNPNLYWYRQAAGRGLQLLFYSVGIGQISSEVPQNLSASRPQDRQFILSSKKLLLSDSGFYLCAWSVVGTGGANGYTFGSGTRLTVV.

This chain connects TRBV2 to TRBJ2-5; D remains unclear. Germline V gene sequence: CDR1 SNHLY, CDR2 FYNNEI. The V end lost 4 bases, the J end lost 10 bases, and 16 bases lay between the germline ends. CDR3 size: 13 residues. CDR3 residues: CASSVGPGVGQYF. CDR3 coding DNA: TGTGCCAGCAGTGTTGGCCCCGGTGTGGGCCAGTACTTC.